The rows below give T cell receptor beta chains drawn from one sample of a study of shared clonotypes between healthy human individuals. Some clones are missing from TCRdb's copy, which holds only in-frame ones; the method was immunoSEQ multiplex PCR. The sample has roughly 1,500,000 clones; about 98.5% are singletons. The sequencing sample was made of naive CD4+ T cells sorted from blood. The receptors stem from a man aged 30 to 45 in good health. CDR3s include the opening cysteine and the closing phenylalanine or tryptophan. A D gene is named only where the DNA matches it firmly. Clone size, where shown, is once, few, many, or a class for clones that have expanded.

V,J,D,size,DNA,CDR3
TRBV7-2,TRBJ2-5,-,-,TGTGCCAGCAGCTTACGATCTGGCGCAGAGACCCAGTACTTC,CASSLRSGAETQYF
TRBV2,TRBJ2-7,-,-,TGTGCCAGCAGTGAAGCGAGGGGAACGGAGTACGAGCAGTACTTC,CASSEARGTEYEQYF
TRBV9,TRBJ2-1,-,-,TGTGCCAGCAGCGTGAGACCCACGAACTACAATGAGCAGTTCTTC,CASSVRPTNYNEQFF
TRBV28,TRBJ1-4,-,once,TGTGCCAGCACCAAACCAGGAGAAAAACTGTTTTTT,CASTKPGEKLFF
TRBV19,TRBJ1-2,-,once,TGTGCCAGTATCGGGTTGGGCCTGGGCTACACCTTC,CASIGLGLGYTF
TRBV5-1,TRBJ2-3,-,-,TGCGCCAGCAGCCAAGGACCCTCCGATACGCAGTATTTT,CASSQGPSDTQYF
TRBV7-2,TRBJ2-3,-,-,TGTGCCAGCAGCTTAGGGGCCCCGGTGGCCACAGATACGCAGTATTTT,CASSLGAPVATDTQYF
TRBV10-3,TRBJ2-3,-,-,TGTGCCATCAGTGAGGGGACCACAGATACGCAGTATTTT,CAISEGTTDTQYF
TRBV9,TRBJ2-1,TRBD2,-,TGTGCCAGCAGCGTAGGGACTAGCGTTCGGACCTACAATGAGCAGTTCTTC,CASSVGTSVRTYNEQFF
TRBV2,TRBJ1-1,-,once,TGTGCCAGCAGTAAATTGAGGACCGGGATGAACACTGAAGCTTTCTTT,CASSKLRTGMNTEAFF
TRBV19,TRBJ2-2,TRBD1,-,TGTGCCAGTAGTACGCGGACAGGCACCGGGGAGCTGTTTTTT,CASSTRTGTGELFF
TRBV4-2,TRBJ1-4,-,once,TGTGCCAGCAGCCAAGACCTCGGATACCCAGCTGAGGTTGCTAATGAAAAACTGTTTTTT,CASSQDLGYPAEVANEKLFF
TRBV5-6,TRBJ2-7,TRBD1,-,TGTGCCAGCAGCTTGGCGCCAGGGGGCCCCGAGCAGTACTTC,CASSLAPGGPEQYF
TRBV11-2,TRBJ2-4,-,-,TGTGCCAGCAGCTTCAGCCGGGGCATGGACAAAAACATTCAGTACTTC,CASSFSRGMDKNIQYF
TRBV4-3,TRBJ2-2,-,-,TGCGCCAGCAGCCAGACGACCGGGGAGCTGTTTTTT,CASSQTTGELFF
TRBV29-1,TRBJ1-2,-,-,TGCAGCGTTGAAAGGGGGTACGGCTACACCTTC,CSVERGYGYTF
TRBV11-2,TRBJ2-7,-,once,TGTGCCAGCAGCCCCGCGGTTTTGAAGATCGGGGACGAGCAGTACTTC,CASSPAVLKIGDEQYF
TRBV29-1,TRBJ2-1,TRBD1,once,TGCAGCGTTGAAGACGGACAGGTGGGCAATGAGCAGTTCTTC,CSVEDGQVGNEQFF